This TCR beta chain was sequenced in a study of lymphopenia after photon versus proton radiotherapy. Sequencing used immunoSEQ multiplex PCR; TCRdb keeps in-frame clones, though not all of them. This table has 68,000 or so clones, approximately 90% appearing once. V lost 5 bases and J lost 6; bases outside the gene matches: 6. There are 14 residues in the CDR3. In germline, CDR1 is MNHNY, CDR2 SVGAGI (reference sequence). V and J are TRBV6-6 and TRBJ2-1; the match to TRBD2 covers 8 bases. This clonotype was sampled from a woman in her 70s with pancreatic cancer. Sequenced material: peripheral blood, taken from a patient treated with photon-based radiotherapy. The CDR3 reads CASSQGLVFNEQFF. The CDR3 DNA reads as TGTGCCAGCAGTCAGGGACTAGTGTTCAATGAGCAGTTCTTC.